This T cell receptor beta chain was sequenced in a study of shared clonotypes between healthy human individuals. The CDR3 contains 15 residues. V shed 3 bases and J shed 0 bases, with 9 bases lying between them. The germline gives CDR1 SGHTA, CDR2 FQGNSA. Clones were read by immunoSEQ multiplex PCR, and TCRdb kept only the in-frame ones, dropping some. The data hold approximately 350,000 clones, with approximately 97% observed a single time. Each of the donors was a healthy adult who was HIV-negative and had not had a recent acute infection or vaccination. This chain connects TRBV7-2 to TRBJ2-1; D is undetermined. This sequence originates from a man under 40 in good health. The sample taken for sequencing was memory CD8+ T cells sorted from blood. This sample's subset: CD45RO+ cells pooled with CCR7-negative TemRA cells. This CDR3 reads CASSFGGSSYNEQFF. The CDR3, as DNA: TGTGCCAGCAGCTTTGGCGGCAGCTCCTACAATGAGCAGTTCTTC.